The 6 T cell receptor beta chains reported below all come from one sample, sequenced in a study of OX40 agonist ivuxolimab in advanced cancers. Clones were sequenced by immunoSEQ multiplex PCR, and TCRdb holds only the in-frame ones, with some missing. The repertoire holds about 64,000 clones, with about 90% as singletons. This sample comprised CD4+ or CD8+ T cells sorted from blood, obtained in a trial of the OX40 agonist ivuxolimab. Receptors originate from an adult with an advanced solid tumor such as melanoma, head and neck, liver or kidney cancer.

The rearrangement joins TRBV10-3 to TRBJ1-4; maybe TRBD1 (6 bases). The CDR3 sequence is 13 residues long. The V end was cut by 4 bases, the J end by 5 bases, with 8 bases between. Germline assignment: CDR1 ENHRY and CDR2 SYGVKD. The CDR3 nucleotides read TGTGCCATCAGTGCGGACAGAAATGAAAAACTGTTTTTT. Amino acid sequence: CAISADRNEKLFF.

This clone was picked up a small number of times. V gene TRBV30 combines with J gene TRBJ1-1; D not certain. The germline V gene encodes CDR1 GTSNPN and CDR2 SVGIG (reference sequence). Trimming took off 1 base at V and 1 base at J, with 10 bases between the two ends. The CDR3 runs 14 residues. CDR3 nucleotides: TGTGCCTGGAGTGGGCGGCCGCCGAACACTGAAGCTTTCTTT. Translating gives CAWSGRPPNTEAFF.

This clone was detected only once. V usage is TRBV12-5 and J usage is TRBJ2-2, with 8 bases identical to TRBD1. The ends lost 4 bases at V and 5 bases at J; junction bases unmatched: 6. In germline, CDR1 is LGHNT, CDR2 FRNRAP. The CDR3 has 15 amino acids. In DNA form, the CDR3 reads TGTGCTAGTGGTTCGGGGACAGGCAGGACCGGGGAGCTGTTTTTT. Translating gives CASGSGTGRTGELFF.

This clone was observed once. CDR3 in DNA: TGTGCCAGCAGTCAACCGGGACAGGGTAACAATGAGCAGTTCTTC. Encoded protein: CASSQPGQGNNEQFF. The chain has TRBV6-6 and TRBJ2-1; 9 nucleotides agree with TRBD1. Trimming at V came to 5 bases and at J to 5 bases, leaving 7 bases not matched to a gene. This CDR3 is built from 15 residues. Germline-derived CDR1 and CDR2 are MNHNY and SVGAGI (reference sequence).

The chain couples TRBV5-1 to TRBJ1-3; weak D call: TRBD1 (5 bases). The CDR3 has 16 amino acids. CDR1 is SGHRS, CDR2 YFSETQ, per germline. The V end was cut by 1 base, the J end by 3 bases, with 14 bases between. The CDR3 loop is CASSLTGTWYGNTIYF. In nucleotides, the CDR3 is TGCGCCAGCAGCTTGACCGGGACGTGGTATGGAAACACCATATATTTT.

V and J are TRBV25-1 and TRBJ2-5, with no clear D. V lost 6 bases to trimming and J lost 3 bases, with 5 bases between them. The CDR3 runs 11 residues. The germline CDR1 and CDR2 sequences are MGHDK and SYGVNS. The CDR3 region is CASRRKETQYF. The CDR3 DNA reads TGTGCCAGCAGGCGAAAAGAGACCCAGTACTTC.